Included here is one T cell receptor beta chain sequence, with context. Its antigen is not yet known. Per-base quality was not reported, and no clone a single base away is much larger than it. One collaborating source in Seattle enrolled patients while the patients were actively infected and followed the patients over time throughout the course of disease. The collaborating institutions used their own protocols to collect whole blood in K2EDTA tubes. For TCRbeta analysis, collaborators shipped samples in one of three forms: frozen whole blood, isolated PBMCs, or DNA extracted from either of those sample types. The source of the sample is a study of blood T cell repertoires in COVID-19 (TCRdb year 2020). For context, the study as a whole: Samples from collaborators originated in the United States, Italy and Spain and spanned both the acute and convalescent phases of COVID-19. The repertoires were released in a freely available public database meant as a resource for research on the immune response to SARS-CoV-2. The prospective study material was composed of cDNA or gDNA derived from T cells, B-cell-depleted T cells, or PBMCs. The sample metadata nearly always contained a de-identified subject ID, COVID-19 status, age in years and sex. Subjects who had been exposed to COVID-19, were actively infected with it, or had recovered from it provided the deeply sampled blood TCRbeta repertoires that made up the dataset. The samples were drawn from two sources: the first 160 participants of the ongoing ImmuneRACE study, and approximately 1,300 subjects contributed by 6 global collaborators. Where HLA class I and class II types were available, the types were taken from metadata supplied by the sample provider, not from assay-based typing.

Spanning cysteine to phenylalanine, the CDR3 consists of 16 amino acids. Of the read, only the CDR3 DNA is kept; its 48 bases are in frame from base 1. V is reduced by 5 bases and J by 4 bases, leaving a spacing of 18 bases between them. In the germline V gene, CDR1 corresponds to MNHEY and CDR2 to SVGEGT. The immunoSEQ Assay, a bias-controlled multiplex PCR, was used to amplify TCRbeta CDR3 regions from genomic DNA. Per the source publication's procedure: Within the assay, amplification of reference gene primers was used to estimate how many nucleated cells each sample contained. To quantify the absolute abundance of each unique TCRbeta CDR3 rearrangement, sequence reads were collapsed and filtered. Productive Simpson clonality was computed per sample as the square root of Simpson's diversity index over productive rearrangements. TCRdb's version of the immuneACCESS table is confined to in-frame rearrangements and falls short of the full clone set. An unresolved V gene accounts for under half of the shortfall where checked; the remainder is of unknown origin. V and J calls plus clone size are reproduced from that table; the DNA served to infer D and trimming. This sample comprises a few hundred thousand clones, around 89% of them detected only once. Around 1% of the sample comes from the top ten.

The investigation overall reported the following: The quantity of clinical and demographic metadata differed by source and by participant and was supplied without curation.

The origin of this receptor is a woman between 40 and 50 years old with COVID-19, enrolled during active disease. The rearranged segments are TRBV6-2 or TRBV6-3 and TRBJ1-5; TRBD1 is a weak D gene call, 6 bases matching. The sequenced material came from peripheral blood. The nucleotides are TGTGCCAGCAGTCGCCTACAGGGCGGCGGGAATCAGCCCCAGCATTTT. Its product reads: CASSRLQGGGNQPQHF.